Below, 20 T cell receptor beta chains from the same sample are listed, as sequenced in a study of T cells in Graves' hyperthyroidism and ophthalmopathy. Amplification of TCR beta CDR3 regions was performed using RNA transcripts as template. In the first-round RT-PCR of the TCR CDR3, the HTBI primer set was used. Via MiXCR, TCRdb re-called the multiplex PCR reads, giving one row per CDR3 protein. The table includes 500,000 to 700,000 distinct CDR3 sequences, over 15% detected once. Material: blood. These TCRs come from a woman aged 18-29 years with Graves' hyperthyroidism.

This clonotype was counted many times. The chain carries TRBV7-9 and TRBJ2-7, with a possible D match to TRBD2 (7 bases). V dropped 3 bases and J dropped 0 bases, with 18 bases sitting between them. The CDR3 loop spans 17 amino acids. Germline CDR1 reads SEHNR; CDR2 reads FQNEAQ (reference sequence). The CDR3 sequence is CASSFTPGRGSSYEQYF. The CDR3 DNA is TGTGCCAGCAGCTTCACCCCGGGGAGGGGGAGCTCCTACGAGCAGTACTTC.

A few counts support this clonotype. J is TRBJ2-7 and V is TRBV5-6; 10 bases are shared with TRBD1. CDR3 length equals 17 residues. The trim removed 2 bases at V and 4 bases at J, leaving 12 bases unmatched. The germline CDR1 and CDR2 sequences are SGHDT and YYEEEE. The CDR3 coding sequence is TGTGCCAGCAGCTTTCTCGGAGGGACAGGGGACCCGTACGAGCAGTACTTC. Its translation is CASSFLGGTGDPYEQYF.

In this sample, this clonotype turned up a few times. This chain joins TRBV6-1 and TRBJ2-3; D is ambiguous. CDR1 is MNHNS and CDR2 is SASEGT in the germline V gene. This CDR3 has 14 residues. V was clipped by 5 bases and J by 0 bases, with 9 bases between them. CDR3 in DNA: TGTGCCAGCAGTTTTTACGGGAGCACAGATACGCAGTATTTT. The encoded protein is CASSFYGSTDTQYF.

J is TRBJ1-2 and V is TRBV9; tentatively, D is TRBD1 (5 bases). The CDR3 spans 12 residues. CDR1 SGDLS and CDR2 YYNGEE come from the germline V gene. V lost 3 bases, J lost 3 bases, and 6 bases lay in between. DNA of the CDR3: TGTGCCAGCAGCGGGGGACACTATGGCTACACCTTC. Translated, it gives CASSGGHYGYTF. Together with reference TRBV9 and TRBJ1-2, the CDR3 gives the full variable domain: DSGVTQTPKHLITATGQRVTLRCSPRSGDLSVYWYQQSLDQGLQFLIQYYNGEERAKGNILERFSAQQFPDLHSELNLSSLELGDSALYFCASSGGHYGYTFGSGTRLTVV.

This clonotype has at least ten counts. CDR3 region: CASSLKTSGVISSYEQYF. As DNA, the CDR3 is TGTGCCAGCAGCTTAAAGACTAGCGGGGTAATAAGCTCCTACGAGCAGTACTTC. The V and J genes are TRBV7-2 and TRBJ2-7; TRBD2 agrees at 11 bases. Germline CDR1 and CDR2: SGHTA and FQGNSA. Trimming at V came to 2 bases and at J to 0 bases, leaving 9 bases not matched to a gene. This CDR3 comprises 18 residues.

The chain employs TRBV5-6 and TRBJ1-2; D is possibly TRBD1 (6 bases). V was clipped by 3 bases and J by 4 bases, with 16 bases between them. Per germline, CDR1 SGHDT and CDR2 YYEEEE. The CDR3 has 15 amino acids. CDR3 coding DNA: TGTGCCAGCAGCTACAATAGGGGGGGCCGCTATGGCTACACCTTC. The encoded protein is CASSYNRGGRYGYTF.

This clonotype was found many times. This chain connects TRBV5-1 to TRBJ1-4; D unclear. The CDR3 loop spans 18 amino acids. Germline CDR1 SGHRS, CDR2 YFSETQ. With 3 bases removed from V and 0 bases from J, the gap between germline ends came to 18 bases. In DNA form, the CDR3 reads TGCGCCAGCAGCTCGGAGTGGGTACGGGGTGCAACTAATGAAAAACTGTTTTTT. The encoded protein is CASSSEWVRGATNEKLFF.

This clonotype was picked up many times. The chain combines TRBV12-3 or TRBV12-4 with TRBJ1-1, with 8 bases that match TRBD1. The CDR3 runs 14 residues. Trimming at V came to 6 bases and at J to 2 bases, leaving 5 bases not matched to a gene. CDR3 DNA: TGTGCCAGCAGCCAGGGGGCGAGAAACACTGAAGCTTTCTTT. The encoded protein is CASSQGARNTEAFF.

The sample holds many counts of this clonotype. The J gene is TRBJ2-5, the V gene TRBV6-1; 7 positions agree with TRBD1. The germline V gene has CDR1 MNHNS and CDR2 SASEGT. V shed 6 bases and J 2 bases; nucleotides not matched to a gene: 9. The CDR3 spans 15 residues. CDR3 nucleotides: TGTGCCAGCAGATCACCGGGACAGCAACAAGAGACCCAGTACTTC. Amino acid sequence: CASRSPGQQQETQYF.

This clonotype was observed many times. The genes are TRBV7-2 and TRBJ2-7; unclear D gene. CDR3 length: 11 amino acids. Trimming shortened V by 1 base and J by 6 bases, and 4 bases separated the two germline ends. CDR1 SGHTA and CDR2 FQGNSA come from the germline V gene. CDR3 in amino acids: CASSLDLEQYF. The CDR3 DNA follows: TGTGCCAGCAGCTTAGATCTCGAGCAGTACTTC.

This chain uses TRBV28 with TRBJ1-1; D gene ambiguous. Germline V gene data show CDR1 as MDHEN and CDR2 as SYDVKM. V lost 6 bases, J lost 6 bases, and 14 bases lay in between. The CDR3 is 13 amino acids. CDR3: CASREKGSAEAFF. CDR3 DNA: TGTGCCAGCAGAGAAAAGGGTTCAGCTGAAGCTTTCTTT.

The CDR3: CAGGQGSSYEQYF. CDR3 DNA sequence: TGTGCCGGGGGACAGGGAAGCTCCTACGAGCAGTACTTC. This chain uses TRBV7-9 with TRBJ2-7; 9 positions agree with TRBD1. CDR3 length: 13 residues. Per the germline V gene, CDR1 is SEHNR and CDR2 is FQNEAQ (reference sequence). The V gene end was trimmed by 11 bases and the J gene end by 0 bases; junction bases not matched to a gene: 5.

This chain connects TRBV6-1 to TRBJ2-2; 8 bases align to TRBD1. J was trimmed by 4 bases and V by 6 bases; bases with no gene match: 4. The CDR3 is made up of 14 amino acids. CDR1 and CDR2 from the germline V gene are MNHNS and SASEGT. CDR3 sequence: CASRDRGITGELFF. In nucleotides, the CDR3 is TGTGCCAGCAGAGACAGGGGTATCACCGGGGAGCTGTTTTTT.

The J gene is TRBJ1-2, the V gene TRBV10-3; TRBD1 matches 8 bases. The CDR3 runs 14 residues. J gave up 1 base and V 6 bases, and 4 bases lay outside the gene matches. Germline V gives CDR1 ENHRY, CDR2 SYGVKD. The CDR3: CAIRPGQDNYGYTF. The CDR3 DNA follows: TGTGCCATCAGACCGGGACAGGATAACTATGGCTACACCTTC.

This clonotype was seen more than once but under ten times. The gene calls are TRBV6-1 and TRBJ2-2; 10 bases align to TRBD2. With 4 bases clipped from V and 4 bases from J, the junction kept 6 bases outside the gene matches. Germline CDR1 reads MNHNS; CDR2 reads SASEGT. The CDR3 extends over 16 amino acids. The CDR3 here is CASSGSGGAGTGELFF. CDR3 coding DNA: TGTGCCAGCAGTGGGAGCGGGGGGGCCGGCACCGGGGAGCTGTTTTTT.

This clonotype was counted at least ten times. The J gene is TRBJ2-5, the V gene TRBV27; 8 positions agree with TRBD2. J gave up 2 bases and V 4 bases, and 6 bases lay outside the gene matches. The CDR3 length is 15 residues. The V gene's germline CDR1 is MNHEY and CDR2 SMNVEV (reference sequence). CDR3 sequence (DNA): TGTGCCAGCAGTTCTAAACTAGCGGATCAAGAGACCCAGTACTTC. It encodes CASSSKLADQETQYF.

This clonotype was found a few times. One end of the junction does not line up with germline, which may come from a read error. The chain joins TRBV6-1 to TRBJ2-6, with a possible D match to TRBD1 (5 bases). Germline V gene sequence: CDR1 MNHNS, CDR2 SASEGT. The CDR3 spans 20 residues. The CDR3 protein is CASSERWFEQTASGANVLTF. In DNA form, the CDR3 reads TGTGCCAGCAGTGAAAGGTGGTTCGAACAGACCGCATCTGGGGCCAACGTTCTGACTTTC.

There are a few counts of this clonotype. The V call is TRBV20-1, the J call TRBJ1-5; D uncertain. Trimming took 2 bases from V and 3 from J, leaving 8 bases between them. The CDR3 consists of 13 residues. Germline V gene data show CDR1 as DFQATT and CDR2 as SNEGSKA (reference sequence). The CDR3: CSARSENNQPQHF. DNA of the CDR3: TGCAGTGCTAGATCCGAAAACAATCAGCCCCAGCATTTT.

This clonotype was detected ten times or more. The gene calls are TRBV3-1 and TRBJ1-1, with D perhaps TRBD1 (5 bases). CDR3 length: 13 amino acids. Germline V CDR1 and CDR2: LGHDT, YNNKEL (reference sequence). Trimming removed 10 bases from V and 4 bases from J, with 16 bases in between. CDR3 DNA: TGTGCCACCACGGGGCAGGTGGGCACTGAAGCTTTCTTT. As protein: CATTGQVGTEAFF.

The gene calls are TRBV27 and TRBJ1-3, with D possibly being TRBD1 (6 bases). Trimming left V 8 bases short and J 4 bases short, with 12 bases between. Germline CDR1 is MNHEY and CDR2 is SMNVEV (reference sequence). The CDR3 has 13 residues. The CDR3 DNA reads as TGTGCCAGCGGGAGGGGGGCAGGAAACACCATATATTTT. Amino acid sequence: CASGRGAGNTIYF.